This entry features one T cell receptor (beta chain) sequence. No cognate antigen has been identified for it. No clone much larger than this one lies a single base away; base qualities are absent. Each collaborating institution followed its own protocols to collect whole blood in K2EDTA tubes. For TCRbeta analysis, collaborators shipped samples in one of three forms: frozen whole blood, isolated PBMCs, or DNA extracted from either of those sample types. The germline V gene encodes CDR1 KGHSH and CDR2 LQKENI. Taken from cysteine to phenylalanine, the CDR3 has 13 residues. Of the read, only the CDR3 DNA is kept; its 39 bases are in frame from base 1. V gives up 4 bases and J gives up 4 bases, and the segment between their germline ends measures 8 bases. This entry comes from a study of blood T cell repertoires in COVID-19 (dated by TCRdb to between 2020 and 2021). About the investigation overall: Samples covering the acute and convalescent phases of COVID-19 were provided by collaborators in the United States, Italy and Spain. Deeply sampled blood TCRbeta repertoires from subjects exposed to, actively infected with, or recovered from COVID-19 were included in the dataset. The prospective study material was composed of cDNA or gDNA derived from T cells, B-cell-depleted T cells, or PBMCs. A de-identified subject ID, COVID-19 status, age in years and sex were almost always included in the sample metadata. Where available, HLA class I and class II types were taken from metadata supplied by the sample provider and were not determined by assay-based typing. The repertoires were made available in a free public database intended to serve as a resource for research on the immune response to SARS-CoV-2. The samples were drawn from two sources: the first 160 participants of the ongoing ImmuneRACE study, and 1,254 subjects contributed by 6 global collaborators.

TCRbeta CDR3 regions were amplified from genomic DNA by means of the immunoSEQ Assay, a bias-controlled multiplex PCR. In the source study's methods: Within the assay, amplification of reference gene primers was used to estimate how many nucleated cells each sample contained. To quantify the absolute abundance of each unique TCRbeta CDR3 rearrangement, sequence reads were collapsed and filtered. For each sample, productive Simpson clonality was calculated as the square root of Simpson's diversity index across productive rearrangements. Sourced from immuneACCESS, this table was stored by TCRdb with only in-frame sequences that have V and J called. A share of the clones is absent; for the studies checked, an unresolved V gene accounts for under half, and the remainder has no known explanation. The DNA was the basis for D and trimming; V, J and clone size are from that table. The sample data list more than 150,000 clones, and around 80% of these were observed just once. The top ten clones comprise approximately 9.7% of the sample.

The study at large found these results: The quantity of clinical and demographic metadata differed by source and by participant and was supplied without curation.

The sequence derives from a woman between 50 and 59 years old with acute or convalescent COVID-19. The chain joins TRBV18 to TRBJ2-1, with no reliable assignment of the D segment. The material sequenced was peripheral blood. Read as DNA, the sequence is TGTGCCAGCTCACTGGGCCTATACAATGAGCAGTTCTTC. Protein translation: CASSLGLYNEQFF.